Below, 29 T cell receptor beta chains from the same sample are listed, as sequenced in a study of T-cell memory formation after mild COVID-19. TCRdb fed the 5' RACE reads into MiXCR, producing one record per CDR3 protein. The data show around 370,000 distinct CDR3 sequences, under 25% seen once. The material sequenced was PBMCs or a T cell subset sorted from them (not recorded which). The source is an adult woman who had mild COVID-19 (a few samples of this study predate the infection). Cell type and time point are not known.

This clonotype was detected only a few times. V and J are TRBV4-2 and TRBJ2-6, with 7 positions matching TRBD1. The CDR3 runs 17 residues. Germline-derived CDR1 and CDR2 are LGHNA and YNFKEQ. Unmatched junction bases numbered 10, after V lost 4 bases and J lost 4 bases. CDR3 nucleotides: TGTGCCAGCAGCCTACGACAGGGATCTACCGGGGCCAACGTCCTGACTTTC. This translates into CASSLRQGSTGANVLTF.

This clonotype came up a few times. This chain links TRBV16 with TRBJ2-5; no reliable D call. The CDR3 consists of 12 residues. Germline loops: CDR1 KGHSY, CDR2 FQNENV. Trimming took 0 bases from V and 5 from J, leaving 4 bases between them. This CDR3 reads CASSQSGETQYF. The DNA of the CDR3 is TGTGCCAGCAGCCAATCTGGTGAGACCCAGTACTTC. Supplemented by reference TRBV16 and TRBJ2-5, the full variable domain reads GEEVAQTPKHLVRGEGQKAKLYCAPIKGHSYVFWYQQVLKNEFKFLISFQNENVFDETGMPKERFSAKCLPNSPCSLEIQATKLEDSAVYFCASSQSGETQYFGPGTRLLVL.

This clonotype was recorded a few times. This chain uses TRBV24-1 with TRBJ2-2; 9 bases align to TRBD1. The CDR3 sequence is 15 residues long. The germline gives CDR1 KGHDR, CDR2 SFDVKD. The junction had 5 bases not matched to a gene; V was cut back by 4 bases and J by 6 bases. The DNA for the CDR3 is TGTGCCACCAGTGACTACGGACAGGGGCCCGGGGAGCTGTTTTTT. Its translation is CATSDYGQGPGELFF.

The chain recombines TRBV10-2 with TRBJ2-7, with 11 nucleotides matching TRBD2. The germline gives CDR1 WSHSY, CDR2 SAAADI. J was trimmed by 2 bases and V by 5 bases; bases with no gene match: 5. The CDR3 totals 15 residues. CDR3 nucleotide sequence: TGCGCCAGCAGTCCTAGCGGGGGGCTCGCCTACGAGCAGTACTTC. It translates to CASSPSGGLAYEQYF.

This clonotype was detected a few times. This chain joins TRBV4-1 and TRBJ1-3; unclear D gene. With 0 bases removed from V and 7 bases from J, the gap between germline ends came to 19 bases. The CDR3 sequence is 17 residues long. From germline, CDR1 is MGHRA and CDR2 YSYEKL. The CDR3 sequence is CASSQESTGVVMNTIYF. The DNA of the CDR3 is TGCGCCAGCAGCCAAGAAAGCACTGGAGTAGTGATGAACACCATATATTTT.

The V and J genes are TRBV5-8 and TRBJ2-3, with D perhaps TRBD1 (6 bases). Trimming removed 5 bases at V and 5 bases at J, with 18 bases between. The CDR3 sequence is 15 residues long. Germline V gene data show CDR1 as SGHTS and CDR2 as YDEGEE. The CDR3 spells CASRRGPGAEDTQYF. The CDR3 nucleotides read TGTGCCAGCAGGAGAGGGCCAGGGGCTGAAGATACGCAGTATTTT.

This clonotype showed up just a few times. The chain carries TRBV7-9 and TRBJ1-2, with TRBD1 as a possible D gene (6 bases). Germline V gene sequence: CDR1 SEHNR, CDR2 FQNEAQ (reference sequence). V dropped 3 bases and J dropped 4 bases, with 18 bases sitting between them. The CDR3 sequence is 16 residues long. The CDR3 bases are TGTGCCAGCAGCTTGGCGGGGGCGCCCCATCTCTATGGCTACACCTTC. This codes for CASSLAGAPHLYGYTF.

This clonotype was detected only a few times. This sequence joins TRBV5-4 and TRBJ2-2; 10 bases are a match to TRBD1. The CDR3 runs to 17 residues. Germline loops: CDR1 SGHNT, CDR2 YYREEE (reference sequence). The ends lost 2 bases at V and 1 base at J; junction bases unmatched: 5. CDR3 amino acids: CASSLGTGVLNTGELFF. The DNA for the CDR3 is TGTGCCAGCAGCTTAGGGACAGGGGTTTTGAACACCGGGGAGCTGTTTTTT.

The V and J genes are TRBV5-1 and TRBJ2-6; 14 bases align to TRBD2. After removal of 4 bases from V and 1 base from J, the junction contained 4 bases not matched to a gene. Germline CDR1 SGHRS, CDR2 YFSETQ. The CDR3 is 18 amino acids. For the CDR3, the DNA is TGCGCCAGCAGCGAAGGACTAGCGGGGGGATCTGGGGCCAACGTCCTGACTTTC. It codes for CASSEGLAGGSGANVLTF. The complete variable domain, with remaining parts taken from reference TRBV5-1 and TRBJ2-6, reads KAGVTQTPRYLIKTRGQQVTLSCSPISGHRSVSWYQQTPGQGLQFLFEYFSETQRNKGNFPGRFSGRQFSNSRSEMNVSTLELGDSALYLCASSEGLAGGSGANVLTFGAGSRLTVL.

The V gene is TRBV29-1, the J gene TRBJ1-2, with D uncertain. V was clipped by 7 bases and J by 4 bases, with 19 bases between them. The CDR3 is 14 amino acids. In germline, CDR1 is SQVTM, CDR2 ANQGSEA. The CDR3 loop is CSALATVPVYGYTF. CDR3 DNA: TGCAGCGCCTTGGCTACAGTCCCCGTCTATGGCTACACCTTC.

The table lists this clonotype with a few counts. The chain links TRBV7-9 to TRBJ2-7; 10 nucleotides line up with TRBD1. The trim removed 7 bases at V and 2 bases at J, leaving 8 bases unmatched. CDR1 and CDR2 from the germline V gene are SEHNR and FQNEAQ (reference sequence). There are 15 residues in the CDR3. DNA of the CDR3: TGTGCCAGCACCACCCCGGGACAGGGGACCTACGAGCAGTACTTC. It specifies CASTTPGQGTYEQYF.

This clonotype was recorded a few times. The V call is TRBV9, the J call TRBJ2-3, with 8 nucleotides matching TRBD2. The CDR3 has 14 residues. CDR1 is SGDLS, CDR2 YYNGEE, per germline. The V segment lost 6 bases and the J segment 5 bases; nucleotides outside the gene matches: 8. CDR3 nucleotides: TGTGCCAGCACCACCACGGGGGGGCTAGATACGCAGTATTTT. Amino acids: CASTTTGGLDTQYF.

This clonotype has more than one count but fewer than ten. The V call is TRBV25-1, the J call TRBJ2-3, with TRBD2 matching over 11 bases. Trimming at V came to 4 bases and at J to 6 bases, leaving 12 bases not matched to a gene. The CDR3 covers 17 residues. Germline-derived CDR1 and CDR2 are MGHDK and SYGVNS. CDR3 sequence (DNA): TGTGCCAGCAGTGGACCAACTAGCGGGAGTGAGGATGATACGCAGTATTTT. Encoded protein: CASSGPTSGSEDDTQYF.

V and J are TRBV5-1 and TRBJ2-1, with no clear D. Germline V gene data show CDR1 as SGHRS and CDR2 as YFSETQ. The germline V and J ends were trimmed by 1 base and 10 bases, with 15 bases remaining between them. The CDR3 runs 14 residues. CDR3 loop: CASSLSVNQREQFF. The CDR3 nucleotides are TGCGCCAGCAGCTTGAGCGTGAATCAACGGGAGCAGTTCTTC.

This clonotype was counted a few times. The V and J genes are TRBV6-5 and TRBJ2-7; the D call may be TRBD1 or TRBD2 (5 bases each). From germline, CDR1 is MNHEY and CDR2 SVGAGI. The CDR3 loop spans 14 amino acids. V gave up 0 bases and J gave up 5 bases, with 11 bases separating them. The CDR3 region is CASSYSGEIHEQYF. The CDR3 DNA reads TGTGCCAGCAGTTACTCGGGGGAGATCCACGAGCAGTACTTC.

In its sample, this clonotype was seen a few times. The V and J genes are TRBV7-9 and TRBJ2-5, with D possibly TRBD2 on 6 matching bases. V was trimmed by 8 bases and J by 6 bases, leaving 16 bases between them. The CDR3 covers 13 residues. Germline CDR1 reads SEHNR; CDR2 reads FQNEAQ (reference sequence). Written as DNA, the CDR3 is TGTGCCAGCCGCGGGGATCTCCGGAAGACCCAGTACTTC. Protein sequence: CASRGDLRKTQYF.

V gene TRBV12-3 or TRBV12-4 combines with J gene TRBJ1-2; D perhaps matches TRBD1 (5 bases). Trimming left V 3 bases short and J 3 bases short, with 8 bases between. The CDR3 spans 13 residues. The CDR3 DNA reads as TGTGCCAGCAGTTTGGGGGTGGACTATGGCTACACCTTC. It specifies CASSLGVDYGYTF.

The CDR3 loop is CASSFGRSNYEQYF. Written as DNA, the CDR3 is TGTGCCAGCAGCTTTGGTAGGTCTAACTACGAGCAGTACTTC. The V call is TRBV7-9, the J call TRBJ2-7; D remains ambiguous. CDR1 SEHNR and CDR2 FQNEAQ come from the germline V gene (reference sequence). This CDR3 comprises 14 residues. V lost 3 bases and J lost 3, with 12 bases in between.

J is TRBJ2-7 and V is TRBV24-1; 7 bases map to TRBD1. Germline CDR1 KGHDR, CDR2 SFDVKD. The CDR3 loop spans 14 amino acids. J gave up 2 bases and V 5 bases, and 5 bases lay outside the gene matches. CDR3 in DNA: TGTGCCACCAGTGGGGCAGGGGGAACCTACGAGCAGTACTTC. This gives the protein CATSGAGGTYEQYF.

The chain has TRBV15 and TRBJ2-1, with 12 bases aligning to TRBD2. Trimming removed 2 bases from V and 6 bases from J; junction bases left unmatched: 8. This CDR3 is 17 amino acids long. Germline V gene lookup returns CDR1 LNHNV and CDR2 YYDKDF (reference sequence). CDR3: CATSRRLAGGPLNEQFF. Written as DNA, the CDR3 is TGTGCCACCAGCAGACGCCTAGCGGGAGGGCCGCTCAATGAGCAGTTCTTC.

This clonotype was counted a few times. In DNA form, the CDR3 reads TGCGCCAGCAGTGGTCCGACTAGCGGCGAAAACATTCAGTACTTC. This sequence encodes CASSGPTSGENIQYF. This rearrangement joins TRBV4-1 to TRBJ2-4; 9 bases fit TRBD2. CDR1 MGHRA and CDR2 YSYEKL come from the germline V gene. Unmatched junction bases numbered 8, after V lost 6 bases and J lost 5 bases. CDR3 size: 15 residues.

The rearrangement joins TRBV7-8 to TRBJ2-1, with D possibly matching TRBD1 (6 bases). Germline V gene sequence: CDR1 SGHVS, CDR2 FQNEAQ. V lost 3 bases to trimming and J lost 1 base, with 10 bases between them. The CDR3 totals 15 residues. In DNA form, the CDR3 reads TGTGCCAGCAGCTTCGGCAGGGGATCCTACAATGAGCAGTTCTTC. Protein sequence: CASSFGRGSYNEQFF.

This chain links TRBV14 with TRBJ1-1; D unresolved. With 5 bases removed from V and 3 bases from J, the gap between germline ends came to 4 bases. The CDR3 is made up of 11 amino acids. Germline loops: CDR1 SGHDN, CDR2 FVKESK. The CDR3 sequence is CASSMYTEAFF. CDR3 coding DNA: TGTGCCAGCAGCATGTACACTGAAGCTTTCTTT.

This chain connects TRBV4-2 to TRBJ2-1; 7 bases are shared with TRBD1. CDR1 and CDR2 (germline): LGHNA, YNFKEQ. With V trimmed by 2 bases and J by 3 bases, 4 bases remained unmatched. The CDR3 runs 15 residues. The CDR3 region is CASSQPGQNYNEQFF. The CDR3 bases are TGTGCCAGCAGCCAACCGGGACAGAACTACAATGAGCAGTTCTTC.

This clonotype has more than one count but fewer than ten. This rearrangement joins TRBV6-5 to TRBJ1-2; 9 bases match TRBD1. The germline gives CDR1 MNHEY, CDR2 SVGAGI. Losses at the gene ends were 6 bases for V and 6 bases for J; bases not matched to a gene: 5. The CDR3 runs 13 residues. The CDR3 reads CASRNTGGDGYTF. For the CDR3, the DNA is TGTGCCAGCAGAAATACAGGGGGCGATGGCTACACCTTC.

This clonotype was counted only a few times. J is TRBJ2-2 and V is TRBV4-3, with D perhaps TRBD1 (6 bases). The CDR3 is 15 amino acids. CDR1 LGHNA and CDR2 YSLEER come from the germline V gene. V lost 4 bases and J 7 bases, leaving 16 bases between the germline ends. CDR3 in DNA: TGCGCCAGCAGCCTAAAGGGGGAACAGCACGGGGAGCTGTTTTTT. Protein sequence: CASSLKGEQHGELFF.

This rearrangement joins TRBV30 to TRBJ2-5; D is uncertain. This CDR3 spans 13 amino acids. Germline lookup yields CDR1 GTSNPN and CDR2 SVGIG (reference sequence). V was pared by 1 base and J by 5 bases, with 11 bases between. This CDR3 reads CAWSARLRETQYF. CDR3 DNA: TGTGCCTGGAGTGCGCGGTTAAGGGAGACCCAGTACTTC.

The chain couples TRBV7-9 to TRBJ2-7; D gene unclear. Germline assignment: CDR1 SEHNR and CDR2 FQNEAQ (reference sequence). This CDR3 comprises 14 residues. Trimming pared 4 bases from V and 2 bases from J, leaving 12 bases between. CDR3 in DNA: TGTGCCAGCAGCTCCATGGGCCATACCTACGAGCAGTACTTC. It encodes CASSSMGHTYEQYF.

This clonotype was detected only a few times. This rearrangement joins TRBV6-6 to TRBJ1-5; D unresolved. This CDR3 comprises 14 residues. V lost 6 bases, J lost 0 bases, and 9 bases lay in between. Germline CDR1 and CDR2: MNHNY and SVGAGI (reference sequence). The CDR3 DNA follows: TGTGCCAGCAGCCGGGATCTTAGCAATCAGCCCCAGCATTTT. It is translated as CASSRDLSNQPQHF.